A selection of T cell receptor beta chains follows, all from one sample in a study of OX40 agonist ivuxolimab in advanced cancers. The method was immunoSEQ multiplex PCR; TCRdb's version includes in-frame clones alone and lacks a portion of them. Of about 94,000 clones detected, around 90% appear once; the ten largest clones hold roughly 3.5%. The specimen was CD4+ or CD8+ T cells sorted from blood, collected in a trial of the OX40 agonist ivuxolimab. The receptors originated from an adult with an advanced solid tumor such as melanoma, head and neck, liver or kidney cancer. The conserved cysteine and the conserved F or W are not part of the CDR3 here. Fields, in order: CDR3 protein, V gene, CDR3 length.

cdr3_aa: ASSKRQGKSGANVLT
v_call: TRBV21-1
cdr3_length: 15

cdr3_aa: ASSALGGDPPDTQY
v_call: TRBV9
cdr3_length: 14

cdr3_aa: ASRFGTTEAF
v_call: TRBV19
cdr3_length: 10

cdr3_aa: ASSPLTENTEAF
v_call: TRBV6-5
cdr3_length: 12

cdr3_aa: ASSHSLAGEQF
v_call: TRBV14
cdr3_length: 11

cdr3_aa: ASEGINNEQF
v_call: TRBV5-4
cdr3_length: 10

cdr3_aa: ASGLNPRGAQETQY
v_call: TRBV12-5
cdr3_length: 14

cdr3_aa: ASSLSPTAYGYT
v_call: TRBV27
cdr3_length: 12

cdr3_aa: ASTGATGELF
v_call: TRBV5-4
cdr3_length: 10

cdr3_aa: ASSQDKAEQY
v_call: TRBV4-2
cdr3_length: 10

cdr3_aa: AISGGETQY
v_call: TRBV10-3
cdr3_length: 9

cdr3_aa: AISRDRPFVAQY
v_call: TRBV25-1
cdr3_length: 12

cdr3_aa: ASSFGGDNEQF
v_call: TRBV5-6
cdr3_length: 11

cdr3_aa: SVSGTSGVEDTQY
v_call: TRBV29-1
cdr3_length: 13

cdr3_aa: ASSWRMGQLNNEQF
v_call: TRBV27
cdr3_length: 14

cdr3_aa: ASSPWGSNQPQH
v_call: TRBV28
cdr3_length: 12

cdr3_aa: ASSLADYHTEAF
v_call: TRBV5-1
cdr3_length: 12

cdr3_aa: ASSSQLAGGTDTQY
v_call: TRBV25-1
cdr3_length: 14

cdr3_aa: ATSTGLYEQY
v_call: TRBV5-6
cdr3_length: 10

cdr3_aa: ASSLADGGGGNTIY
v_call: TRBV5-5
cdr3_length: 14

cdr3_aa: ASSALGGTEAF
v_call: TRBV6-6
cdr3_length: 11

cdr3_aa: ASSEAWGRDTEAF
v_call: TRBV6-1
cdr3_length: 13

cdr3_aa: ASSQSLGQPQH
v_call: TRBV4-1
cdr3_length: 11